Shown below are 21 T cell receptor beta chains from a single sample sequenced in a study of cytomegalovirus exposure and HLA in healthy donors. Both 60 Vbeta primers and 13 Jbeta primers went into the PCR. The table came from immunoSEQ multiplex PCR; TCRdb's copy has only in-frame clones and leaves some out. This table holds about 130,000 clones, 78% found once. Sequencing input: PBMCs. Receptors originate from a young woman in good health and CMV-seronegative.

This chain uses TRBV27 with TRBJ2-1; 11 bases fit TRBD2. With V trimmed by 6 bases and J by 7 bases, 14 bases remained unmatched. This CDR3 spans 17 amino acids. CDR1 and CDR2 (germline): MNHEY, SMNVEV (reference sequence). The CDR3 bases are TGTGCCAGCAGCCCGTTGAGTCTAGCGGGAGGTTGGAATGAGCAGTTCTTC. Residues: CASSPLSLAGGWNEQFF.

The chain carries TRBV10-3 and TRBJ2-5; 9 positions match TRBD2. Germline loops: CDR1 ENHRY, CDR2 SYGVKD. V was pared by 6 bases and J by 2 bases, with 4 bases of the junction left unmatched. The CDR3 length is 14 residues. CDR3 region: CAIRGLAGQETQYF. The DNA of the CDR3 is TGTGCCATCAGGGGCCTAGCGGGACAAGAGACCCAGTACTTC.

The J gene is TRBJ1-1, the V gene TRBV6-1; D is unresolved. CDR1 is MNHNS and CDR2 is SASEGT in the germline V gene. Trimming took off 4 bases at V and 4 bases at J, with 16 bases between the two ends. The CDR3 loop spans 15 amino acids. The CDR3 bases are TGTGCCAGCAGTGGCCTCCGGGGTACGGGCACTGAAGCTTTCTTT. Protein: CASSGLRGTGTEAFF.

The chain uses TRBV10-3 and TRBJ1-1; possible D gene TRBD1, 5 bases. CDR3 length: 17 amino acids. Trimming removed 0 bases at V and 0 bases at J, with 14 bases between. CDR1 is ENHRY, CDR2 SYGVKD, per germline. CDR3 region: CAISESWGEGMNTEAFF. CDR3 coding DNA: TGTGCCATCAGTGAGTCATGGGGGGAAGGGATGAACACTGAAGCTTTCTTT.

This sequence joins TRBV10-3 and TRBJ1-1, with TRBD1 matching over 9 bases. In germline, CDR1 is ENHRY, CDR2 SYGVKD. J was trimmed by 2 bases and V by 4 bases; bases with no gene match: 2. CDR3 length equals 14 residues. The CDR3 loop reads CAISADRGNTEAFF. As DNA, the CDR3 is TGTGCCATCAGTGCGGACAGGGGAAACACTGAAGCTTTCTTT.

The table lists this clone with a count of one. This chain uses TRBV5-4 with TRBJ2-7; D is possibly TRBD1 (5 bases). From germline, CDR1 is SGHNT and CDR2 YYREEE (reference sequence). Trimming pared 5 bases from V and 2 bases from J, leaving 17 bases between. The CDR3 spans 15 residues. CDR3 nucleotide sequence: TGTGCCAGCAGTTACGACAGTGCGATAGCCTACGAGCAGTACTTC. Residues: CASSYDSAIAYEQYF.

The gene calls are TRBV28 and TRBJ1-1; D is ambiguous. The V end was cut by 5 bases, the J end by 4 bases, with 11 bases between. Germline V gene lookup returns CDR1 MDHEN and CDR2 SYDVKM. This CDR3 has 13 residues. CDR3 nucleotide sequence: TGTGCCAGCAGTCGGGTAATAGGCACTGAAGCTTTCTTT. It codes for CASSRVIGTEAFF. The variable domain in full, with the rest retrieved from reference TRBV28 and TRBJ1-1, is DVKVTQSSRYLVKRTGEKVFLECVQDMDHENMFWYRQDPGLGLRLIYFSYDVKMKEKGDIPEGYSVSREKKERFSLILESASTNQTSMYLCASSRVIGTEAFFGQGTRLTVV.

The genes are TRBV4-1 and TRBJ2-2, with 12 bases that match TRBD2. From germline, CDR1 is MGHRA and CDR2 YSYEKL. The V segment lost 1 base and the J segment 4 bases; nucleotides outside the gene matches: 1. The CDR3 length is 16 residues. DNA of the CDR3: TGCGCCAGCAGCCAAGCGACTAGCGGGAGCACCGGGGAGCTGTTTTTT. Its protein product is CASSQATSGSTGELFF.

This chain joins TRBV14 and TRBJ1-2; D gene uncertain. The CDR3 has 14 residues. Per the germline V gene, CDR1 is SGHDN and CDR2 is FVKESK. V dropped 5 bases and J dropped 4 bases, with 14 bases sitting between them. In nucleotides, the CDR3 is TGTGCCAGCAGCTCCGGGGTCGGATTCTATGGCTACACCTTC. This translates into CASSSGVGFYGYTF.

The chain employs TRBV6-5 and TRBJ2-1, with 11 bases aligning to TRBD2. Germline CDR1 is MNHEY and CDR2 is SVGAGI. The junction had 6 bases not matched to a gene; V was cut back by 2 bases and J by 9 bases. This CDR3 contains 15 residues. This CDR3 reads CASSYELAGDGEQFF. The CDR3 DNA reads TGTGCCAGCAGTTACGAACTAGCGGGAGACGGTGAGCAGTTCTTC.

This clone has just a few counts. The chain joins TRBV21-1 to TRBJ1-1; the listed D gene, TRBD1, was not tested against the DNA. TRBV21-1 represents a pseudogene. This CDR3 comprises 18 residues. For the CDR3, the DNA is TGTGCCAGCAGCAAAGCGGACAGGGGGAATGAACGGGTCACTGAAGCTTTCTTT. Translating it yields CASSKADRGNERVTEAFF.

The rearrangement joins TRBV30 to TRBJ2-5; perhaps TRBD2 as D (5 bases). This CDR3 region has 12 residues. CDR1 is GTSNPN, CDR2 SVGIG, per germline (reference sequence). Trimming stripped 0 bases from V and 3 bases from J, with 5 bases between. Here the CDR3 reads CAWSVGEETQYF. CDR3 sequence (DNA): TGTGCCTGGAGTGTCGGGGAAGAGACCCAGTACTTC.

V gene TRBV2 combines with J gene TRBJ2-2, with D perhaps matching TRBD2 (6 bases). The germline CDR1 and CDR2 sequences are SNHLY and FYNNEI. The CDR3 runs 14 residues. Between the trimmed V and J ends, which lost 7 bases and 2 bases, there was a span of 11 bases. CDR3 DNA sequence: TGTGCCAGCATCTGGGGGGAAAACACCGGGGAGCTGTTTTTT. It codes for CASIWGENTGELFF. The full variable domain, in which reference TRBV2 and TRBJ2-2 provide the parts outside the CDR3, is EPEVTQTPSHQVTQMGQEVILRCVPISNHLYFYWYRQILGQKVEFLVSFYNNEISEKSEIFDDQFSVERPDGSNFTLKIRSTKLEDSAMYFCASIWGENTGELFFGEGSRLTVL.

The chain has TRBV9 and TRBJ2-7, with D hard to call. Trimming stripped 0 bases from V and 3 bases from J, with 10 bases between. The CDR3 contains 14 residues. Looked up from germline, CDR1 is SGDLS and CDR2 is YYNGEE. CDR3 protein: CASSVGENSYEQYF. Written as DNA, the CDR3 is TGTGCCAGCAGCGTAGGTGAAAACAGCTACGAGCAGTACTTC.

V is TRBV2 and J is TRBJ1-3; D call uncertain. This CDR3 spans 15 amino acids. Per the germline V gene, CDR1 is SNHLY and CDR2 is FYNNEI. Trimming left V 3 bases short and J 0 bases short, with 9 bases between. The CDR3 here is CASSDLRHSGNTIYF. Here the CDR3 DNA reads TGTGCCAGCAGTGATCTGCGACACTCTGGAAACACCATATATTTT.

This clone was observed a handful of times. This rearrangement joins TRBV29-1 to TRBJ2-3; 7 bases line up with TRBD1. Germline V CDR1 and CDR2: SQVTM, ANQGSEA. The CDR3 covers 17 residues. Unmatched junction bases numbered 16, after V lost 4 bases and J lost 3 bases. The CDR3 sequence is CSVVRPGGVGRTDTQYF. DNA for the CDR3: TGCAGCGTTGTAAGGCCAGGGGGAGTAGGACGGACAGATACGCAGTATTTT.

This chain uses TRBV19 with TRBJ1-1, with D possibly being TRBD1 (6 bases). The CDR3 spans 14 residues. Per germline, CDR1 LNHDA and CDR2 SQIVND (reference sequence). V lost 6 bases and J lost 1, with 12 bases in between. The CDR3 protein is CASRLTGTNTEAFF. CDR3 bases: TGTGCCAGTAGGCTTACAGGGACGAACACTGAAGCTTTCTTT.

This clone was seen just once. The CDR3 is CASTRTLAGRGLKYF. DNA of the CDR3: TGTGCCAGCACCCGGACTTTAGCGGGAAGGGGCCTAAAGTACTTC. The genes are TRBV6-5 and TRBJ2-7; 8 nucleotides agree with TRBD2. CDR3 length: 15 residues. Trimming took 7 bases from V and 11 from J; bases not matched to a gene: 19. CDR1 and CDR2 from the germline V gene are MNHEY and SVGAGI.

Here the CDR3 reads CAWSDKGQGRQPQHF. The CDR3 coding sequence is TGTGCCTGGAGTGACAAGGGACAGGGTCGGCAGCCCCAGCATTTT. The chain joins TRBV30 to TRBJ1-5, with 9 bases aligning to TRBD1. This CDR3 spans 15 amino acids. Germline CDR1 and CDR2: GTSNPN and SVGIG (reference sequence). With V trimmed by 1 base and J by 7 bases, 8 bases remained unmatched.

CDR3: CATSRGLASEQYF. CDR3 bases: TGTGCCACCAGCAGGGGACTAGCGTCCGAGCAGTACTTC. J is TRBJ2-7 and V is TRBV15; 10 bases match TRBD2. The CDR3 is made up of 13 amino acids. J was trimmed by 6 bases and V by 3 bases; bases with no gene match: 2. From germline, CDR1 is LNHNV and CDR2 YYDKDF (reference sequence).

There are a few counts of this clone. J is TRBJ1-2 and V is TRBV5-1; 7 bases fit TRBD1. CDR1 SGHRS and CDR2 YFSETQ come from the germline V gene. V dropped 4 bases and J dropped 5; count of bases not matched to a gene: 5. This CDR3 region has 13 residues. This CDR3 is CASSPGTAYGYTF. CDR3 sequence (DNA): TGCGCCAGCAGCCCCGGGACAGCTTATGGCTACACCTTC.